This entry features one T cell receptor (beta chain) sequence. Primers for the PCR totalled 60 Vbeta and 13 Jbeta. The assay was immunoSEQ multiplex PCR, and TCRdb's table has in-frame clones only and misses some. This table holds some 100,000 clones, around 73% found once. The record originates from a study of cytomegalovirus exposure and HLA in healthy donors. The V gene lost 4 bases and the J gene lost 4 bases, with 11 bases spanning the gap. Germline V gene lookup returns CDR1 SNHLY and CDR2 FYNNEI. This CDR3 comprises 13 residues. J is TRBJ2-7 and V is TRBV2; TRBD1 might be the D (5 bases). The receptor was isolated from a man aged 35-49 years in good health and CMV-seronegative. Sequenced: PBMCs. The CDR3 DNA follows: TGTGCCAGCAGTGGCAGGGCCGCGTACGAGCAGTACTTC. Protein sequence: CASSGRAAYEQYF.